This is a list of T cell receptor beta chains from one sample in a study of Ad26.COV2.S vaccination and SARS-CoV-2 variants. Data came from immunoSEQ multiplex PCR; TCRdb stores just in-frame clones and leaves some out. This sample has about 350,000 clones, with approximately 81% found just once. Sequencing used peripheral blood, obtained in a trial of Ad26.COV2.S vaccine versus placebo. These receptors were obtained from a person aged 18-65 years who received the Ad26.COV2.S COVID-19 vaccine or a placebo. The conserved cysteine and the conserved F or W are not part of the CDR3 here. The order of the fields is J gene, D gene, CDR3 length, V gene, CDR3 protein. A D gene is named only where the DNA matches it firmly.

j_call: TRBJ1-6
d_call: -
cdr3_length: 15
v_call: TRBV27
cdr3_aa: ASSPWDGPSYNSPLH

j_call: TRBJ1-6
d_call: TRBD1
cdr3_length: 14
v_call: TRBV5-4
cdr3_aa: ASSLGSGGINSPLH

j_call: TRBJ2-7
d_call: -
cdr3_length: 13
v_call: TRBV7-2
cdr3_aa: ASSFMQGSSYEQY

j_call: TRBJ2-7
d_call: TRBD2
cdr3_length: 12
v_call: TRBV19
cdr3_aa: ASSIVGGRGEQY

j_call: TRBJ2-2
d_call: TRBD2
cdr3_length: 14
v_call: TRBV27
cdr3_aa: ASSGRLAGGHGELF

j_call: TRBJ1-1
d_call: -
cdr3_length: 12
v_call: TRBV6-6
cdr3_aa: ASIEQVTNTEAF

j_call: TRBJ2-1
d_call: TRBD2
cdr3_length: 14
v_call: TRBV18
cdr3_aa: ASSPLLAGGHNEQF

j_call: TRBJ2-3
d_call: TRBD2
cdr3_length: 14
v_call: TRBV6-4
cdr3_aa: ASRPDSGSGTDTQY

j_call: TRBJ1-3
d_call: -
cdr3_length: 14
v_call: TRBV4-1
cdr3_aa: ASSQESVISGNTIY

j_call: TRBJ2-2
d_call: TRBD2
cdr3_length: 15
v_call: TRBV6-2/TRBV6-3
cdr3_aa: ASSSRLAGAGTGELF

j_call: TRBJ2-2
d_call: -
cdr3_length: 14
v_call: TRBV11-2
cdr3_aa: ASSPSARVGTGELF

j_call: TRBJ2-2
d_call: -
cdr3_length: 13
v_call: TRBV3-1/TRBV3-2
cdr3_aa: ASSLKNLGTGELF

j_call: TRBJ1-3
d_call: -
cdr3_length: 13
v_call: TRBV9
cdr3_aa: ASSVRPGGGNTIY

j_call: TRBJ1-4
d_call: -
cdr3_length: 17
v_call: TRBV6-2/TRBV6-3
cdr3_aa: ASSYSLSTPTRKGEKLF

j_call: TRBJ2-3
d_call: -
cdr3_length: 14
v_call: TRBV5-4
cdr3_aa: ASSLGDNRISDTQY

j_call: TRBJ2-7
d_call: TRBD1
cdr3_length: 12
v_call: TRBV30
cdr3_aa: AWSMGQGAYEQY

j_call: TRBJ1-5
d_call: -
cdr3_length: 14
v_call: TRBV4-1
cdr3_aa: ASSQRLGSGNQPQH

j_call: TRBJ1-1
d_call: -
cdr3_length: 13
v_call: TRBV29-1
cdr3_aa: SVKGRGHKNTEAF

j_call: TRBJ1-4
d_call: -
cdr3_length: 13
v_call: TRBV3-1/TRBV3-2
cdr3_aa: ASSLQGTTNEKLF

j_call: TRBJ1-5
d_call: -
cdr3_length: 10
v_call: TRBV10-3
cdr3_aa: AMGSSGQPQH

j_call: TRBJ1-5
d_call: TRBD1
cdr3_length: 13
v_call: TRBV19
cdr3_aa: ASSIEGTGVKPQH

j_call: TRBJ2-1
d_call: -
cdr3_length: 14
v_call: TRBV11-3
cdr3_aa: ASSPGTFPSYNEQF

j_call: TRBJ2-7
d_call: TRBD1
cdr3_length: 14
v_call: TRBV18
cdr3_aa: ASSQGIGTGSYEQY

j_call: TRBJ2-5
d_call: -
cdr3_length: 12
v_call: TRBV5-1
cdr3_aa: ASSLRQDRQTQY

j_call: TRBJ1-6
d_call: -
cdr3_length: 12
v_call: TRBV27
cdr3_aa: ASSLRGGGSPLH

j_call: TRBJ2-4
d_call: -
cdr3_length: 16
v_call: TRBV7-8
cdr3_aa: ASSLGARQGSAKNIQY

j_call: TRBJ2-2
d_call: TRBD2
cdr3_length: 13
v_call: TRBV7-2
cdr3_aa: ASSVLAGVVGELF

j_call: TRBJ1-3
d_call: TRBD1
cdr3_length: 14
v_call: TRBV5-6
cdr3_aa: ASSVMDRASGNTIY

j_call: TRBJ1-2
d_call: -
cdr3_length: 14
v_call: TRBV14
cdr3_aa: ASSQVFKGEAYGYT

j_call: TRBJ1-2
d_call: TRBD1
cdr3_length: 12
v_call: TRBV28
cdr3_aa: ASTGQGLVYGYT

j_call: TRBJ1-1
d_call: TRBD1
cdr3_length: 14
v_call: TRBV13
cdr3_aa: ASSSYRDRGFTEAF

j_call: TRBJ2-7
d_call: -
cdr3_length: 13
v_call: TRBV15
cdr3_aa: ATSRGAEGTYEQY

j_call: TRBJ1-1
d_call: -
cdr3_length: 10
v_call: TRBV28
cdr3_aa: ASSLFGTEAF

j_call: TRBJ1-1
d_call: -
cdr3_length: 12
v_call: TRBV19
cdr3_aa: ASSIVGGNTEAF

j_call: TRBJ2-5
d_call: -
cdr3_length: 11
v_call: TRBV3-1/TRBV3-2
cdr3_aa: ASSPGGDGTQY

j_call: TRBJ2-7
d_call: -
cdr3_length: 9
v_call: TRBV30
cdr3_aa: AWRASYEQY

j_call: TRBJ1-2
d_call: -
cdr3_length: 16
v_call: TRBV19
cdr3_aa: ASSILFPPRDLRGGYT

j_call: TRBJ1-2
d_call: -
cdr3_length: 11
v_call: TRBV19
cdr3_aa: ASSSFRGDGYT

j_call: TRBJ1-6
d_call: -
cdr3_length: 12
v_call: TRBV4-1
cdr3_aa: ASSQDGQGLPLH

j_call: TRBJ2-7
d_call: TRBD1
cdr3_length: 12
v_call: TRBV7-2
cdr3_aa: ASSLRDRGHEQY

j_call: TRBJ1-4
d_call: -
cdr3_length: 14
v_call: TRBV18
cdr3_aa: ASSRFGTERNEKLF

j_call: TRBJ2-3
d_call: TRBD1
cdr3_length: 11
v_call: TRBV5-1
cdr3_aa: ASSETGPDTQY